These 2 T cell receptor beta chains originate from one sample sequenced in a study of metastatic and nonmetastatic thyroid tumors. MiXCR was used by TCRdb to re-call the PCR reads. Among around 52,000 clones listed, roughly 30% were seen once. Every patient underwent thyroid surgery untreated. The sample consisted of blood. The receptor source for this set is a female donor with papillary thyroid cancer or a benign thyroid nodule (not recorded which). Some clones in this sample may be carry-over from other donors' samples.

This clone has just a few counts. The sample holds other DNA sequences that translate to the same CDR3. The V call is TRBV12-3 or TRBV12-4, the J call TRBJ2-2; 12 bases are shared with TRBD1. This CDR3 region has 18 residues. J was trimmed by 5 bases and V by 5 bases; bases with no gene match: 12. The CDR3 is CASSLGTGGSGGTGELFF. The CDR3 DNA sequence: TGTGCCAGCAGTCTGGGGACAGGGGGCTCCGGTGGAACCGGGGAGCTGTTTTTT.

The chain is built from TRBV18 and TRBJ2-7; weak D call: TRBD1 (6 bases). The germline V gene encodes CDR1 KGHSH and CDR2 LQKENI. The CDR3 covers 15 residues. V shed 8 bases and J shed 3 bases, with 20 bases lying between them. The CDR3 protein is CASTPGAISGYEQYF. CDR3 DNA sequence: TGTGCCAGCACCCCAGGGGCAATTAGTGGCTACGAGCAGTACTTC.